Below, 17 T cell receptor beta chains from the same sample are listed, as sequenced in a study of blood T cell repertoires in COVID-19. Method: immunoSEQ multiplex PCR; TCRdb's copy keeps in-frame clones and lacks some. Among about 60,000 clones listed, approximately 84% were seen once. The sequenced sample consisted of peripheral blood. The receptors derive from a man in his fifties or sixties with acute or convalescent COVID-19.

The rearrangement links TRBV2 to TRBJ1-1; 11 bases agree with TRBD1. In germline, CDR1 is SNHLY, CDR2 FYNNEI. The length of the CDR3 is 13 residues. V lost 8 bases, J lost 4 bases, and 3 bases stayed unmatched. The CDR3 sequence is CASDGTGGTEAFF. In DNA form, the CDR3 reads TGTGCCAGCGACGGGACAGGGGGCACTGAAGCTTTCTTT.

This clone showed up just a few times. The chain carries TRBV24-1 and TRBJ2-2; D might be TRBD2 (5 bases). The length of the CDR3 is 17 residues. Trimming cost V 2 bases and J 1 base, with 13 bases left between them. Germline V gives CDR1 KGHDR, CDR2 SFDVKD. In DNA form, the CDR3 reads TGTGCCACCAGTGATTACCTGAGGGCCGAGAACACCGGGGAGCTGTTTTTT. As protein: CATSDYLRAENTGELFF.

The chain has TRBV5-4 and TRBJ2-4, with D possibly being TRBD1 (5 bases). The CDR3 length is 14 residues. V lost 3 bases, J lost 5 bases, and 12 bases lay in between. CDR1 SGHNT and CDR2 YYREEE come from the germline V gene (reference sequence). CDR3 loop: CASSSRQIQNIQYF. The CDR3 DNA is TGTGCCAGCAGCTCCCGACAGATCCAAAACATTCAGTACTTC.

The chain uses TRBV19 and TRBJ1-1, with D possibly TRBD1 on 6 matching bases. Germline assignment: CDR1 LNHDA and CDR2 SQIVND (reference sequence). V was clipped by 6 bases and J by 4 bases, with 18 bases between them. The CDR3 has 15 amino acids. The CDR3 here is CASRYPSGGRTEAFF. The CDR3 DNA follows: TGTGCCAGTAGATACCCTAGCGGGGGGCGCACTGAAGCTTTCTTT.

The chain recombines TRBV29-1 with TRBJ2-3, with TRBD2 matching 7 bases. Germline CDR1 reads SQVTM; CDR2 reads ANQGSEA. CDR3 length equals 15 residues. Germline trimming cut 4 bases from V and 5 bases from J; bases unmatched to any gene: 12. CDR3 bases: TGCAGCGTTGGCAAGTCCGGGACTAAACAAGATACGCAGTATTTT. It translates to CSVGKSGTKQDTQYF.

The chain carries TRBV7-2 and TRBJ2-3; 7 nucleotides agree with TRBD2. This CDR3 contains 15 residues. Germline V CDR1 and CDR2: SGHTA, FQGNSA. The junction had 3 bases not matched to a gene; V was cut back by 1 base and J by 2 bases. The CDR3 DNA sequence: TGTGCCAGCAGCTTAGGACTAGCTGACACAGATACGCAGTATTTT. Translation: CASSLGLADTDTQYF.

The chain joins TRBV4-1 to TRBJ1-1, with D possibly being TRBD1 (6 bases). Germline V gene lookup returns CDR1 MGHRA and CDR2 YSYEKL. CDR3 length: 16 amino acids. Trimming removed 6 bases from V and 1 base from J, with 18 bases in between. CDR3 sequence: CASRRGGGQANTEAFF. For the CDR3, the DNA is TGCGCCAGCAGGCGAGGGGGGGGACAAGCGAACACTGAAGCTTTCTTT.

This chain links TRBV15 with TRBJ1-2; D perhaps matches TRBD1 (5 bases). CDR1 is LNHNV, CDR2 YYDKDF, per germline (reference sequence). V dropped 3 bases and J dropped 4 bases, with 15 bases sitting between them. The CDR3 totals 15 residues. CDR3 bases: TGTGCCACCAGCAGCGGTATTGACGACAGCTATGGCTACACCTTC. This gives the protein CATSSGIDDSYGYTF.

This clone was found a few times. DNA of the CDR3: TGTGCCAGCAGCTCGGAGGGAGATACGCAGTATTTT. This translates into CASSSEGDTQYF. This chain connects TRBV5-4 to TRBJ2-3; D is perhaps TRBD2 (6 bases). Germline V lookup: CDR1 SGHNT, CDR2 YYREEE (reference sequence). Trimming removed 3 bases from V and 5 bases from J, with 7 bases in between. The CDR3 totals 12 residues.

The rearrangement uses TRBV7-6 and TRBJ2-2, with D possibly being TRBD1 (6 bases). V was cut by 11 bases and J by 6 bases, with 13 bases left in between. The CDR3 extends over 12 amino acids. Per germline, CDR1 SGHVS and CDR2 FNYEAQ. The CDR3 DNA reads as TGTGCCGGGTACAGGGCGTCCGGGGAGCTGTTTTTT. Protein sequence: CAGYRASGELFF.

The chain combines TRBV6-5 with TRBJ1-2; maybe TRBD1 (5 bases). V lost 7 bases and J 0 bases, leaving 12 bases between the germline ends. CDR1 and CDR2 (germline): MNHEY, SVGAGI. CDR3 size: 14 residues. The CDR3 is CASKRDRSNYGYTF. The CDR3 region has the DNA TGTGCCAGCAAGAGAGACAGATCTAACTATGGCTACACCTTC.

This clone was seen more than once but under ten times. The chain is built from TRBV7-9 and TRBJ1-2; D not resolved. Germline CDR1 and CDR2: SEHNR and FQNEAQ (reference sequence). This CDR3 is 13 amino acids long. The V and J ends lost 0 bases and 8 bases respectively, with 10 bases between them. In nucleotides, the CDR3 is TGTGCCAGCAGCTTAGCCCAGACTCGGGGCTACACCTTC. Protein sequence: CASSLAQTRGYTF.

The V gene is TRBV5-1, the J gene TRBJ2-3; maybe TRBD2 (5 bases). Germline V gene sequence: CDR1 SGHRS, CDR2 YFSETQ. The CDR3 runs 15 residues. The germline V and J ends were trimmed by 6 bases and 0 bases, with 14 bases remaining between them. In DNA form, the CDR3 reads TGCGCCAGCAAGGACGGACTTCTAAGCACAGATACGCAGTATTTT. Amino acid sequence: CASKDGLLSTDTQYF.

The gene calls are TRBV30 and TRBJ2-1, with a weak D call TRBD2 (6 bases). V shed 8 bases and J shed 2 bases, with 10 bases lying between them. This CDR3 contains 12 residues. Germline V CDR1 and CDR2: GTSNPN, SVGIG (reference sequence). The CDR3 is CAAGHTYNEQFF. The DNA of the CDR3 is TGTGCCGCGGGGCATACCTACAATGAGCAGTTCTTC.

This clone has just a few counts. The chain carries TRBV18 and TRBJ1-2, with 7 bases lining up with TRBD1. V dropped 6 bases and J dropped 7; count of bases not matched to a gene: 8. Germline assignment: CDR1 KGHSH and CDR2 LQKENI. The CDR3 contains 13 residues. The CDR3 DNA follows: TGTGCCAGCTCCCCGGGACAGCCCTTTGGCTACACCTTC. This gives the protein CASSPGQPFGYTF.

This clone showed up just a few times. V gene TRBV7-8 combines with J gene TRBJ2-5, with a possible D match to TRBD1 (5 bases). The V end lost 2 bases, the J end lost 5 bases, and 15 bases lay between the germline ends. Germline V CDR1 and CDR2: SGHVS, FQNEAQ. The CDR3 loop spans 15 amino acids. CDR3 nucleotide sequence: TGTGCCAGCAGCTTACAAACAGGCCCCGGGGAGACCCAGTACTTC. This gives the protein CASSLQTGPGETQYF.

The rearrangement joins TRBV4-2 to TRBJ2-2, with D uncertain. CDR1 and CDR2 from the germline V gene are LGHNA and YNFKEQ. The CDR3 is made up of 15 amino acids. Trimming cost V 4 bases and J 5 bases, with 14 bases left between them. In nucleotides, the CDR3 is TGTGCCAGCAGCCCCCGAGACGGAGAGACCGGGGAGCTGTTTTTT. Protein: CASSPRDGETGELFF.